Reported below is one T cell receptor (beta chain). Its antigen is unknown. The CDR3 spans 13 residues. Germline CDR1 reads GTSNPN; CDR2 reads SVGIG (reference sequence). Trimming shortened V by 8 bases and J by 9 bases, and 20 bases separated the two germline ends. PCR was performed using 60 Vbeta and 13 Jbeta primers. Produced via immunoSEQ multiplex PCR; TCRdb's table is partial and in-frame only. The table records more than 100,000 clones, approximately 87% of them present only once. The entry originates in a study of cytomegalovirus exposure and HLA in healthy donors. Study-level points and caveats: Roughly even sequencing depth across donors was the assumption behind the presence/absence analyses. Relative to equally common others, HLA-associated TCR beta chains showed greater clonal expansion in a later analysis. TCR association rates varied by HLA locus in a later analysis, with DRB1 highest and HLA-C lowest.

The receptor was derived from a man between 40 and 49 years old in good health and CMV-seronegative. The sequencing sample was made of PBMCs. This chain uses TRBV30 with TRBJ2-1; the D gene is possibly TRBD2 (7 bases). The CDR3 DNA reads as TGTGCCCGGGGGGCAGCCTTTGGGGCTGAGCAGTTCTTC. Protein: CARGAAFGAEQFF.